Given below is one T cell receptor beta chain in context. With 6 bases removed from V and 4 bases from J, the gap between germline ends came to 6 bases. The CDR3 runs to 11 residues. This entry comes from a study of blood T cell repertoires in COVID-19. Looking at the study overall: Samples representing acute and convalescent COVID-19 were sourced from the United States, Italy and Spain.

Some clones are missing from TCRdb's copy, which holds only in-frame ones; the method was immunoSEQ multiplex PCR. The sample contains fewer than 350,000 clones, 85% of which appear only once. Participant ages covered about 18 to 95 years across around 22 US areas. This sequence originates from a woman aged 25 to 39 who had been exposed to COVID-19. The sample was PBMCs or T cells enriched from blood (not recorded which). The gene calls are TRBV12-3 or TRBV12-4 and TRBJ1-1, with a possible D match to TRBD1 (6 bases). In nucleotides, the CDR3 is TGTGCCAGCAGGACAGGCACTGAAGCTTTCTTT. Residues: CASRTGTEAFF.